This TCR beta chain was recorded in a study of beta chain features in type 1 diabetes. The study, taken as a whole, reports: The study found moderately but significantly shorter TCRB CDR3s in all four CD4+ subsets of Type 1 diabetes patients.

This CDR3 has 15 residues. CDR1 is SGHRS and CDR2 is YFSETQ in the germline V gene. Trimming cost V 3 bases and J 5 bases, with 15 bases left between them. With regard to this clone: Its antigen is undetermined.

As every portion of the isolated RNA was reverse transcribed, the sequencing read expressed TCRB transcripts. The data were produced by immunoSEQ multiplex PCR, yet TCRdb's version contains in-frame clones alone and is incomplete. Counted here are about 370,000 clones, 8.5% to 10% occurring once; the ten biggest clones make up 0.6%. The rearrangement joins TRBV5-1 to TRBJ1-5; a possible D gene is TRBD1 (5 bases). The sequenced sample was central memory CD4+ T cells from blood. This clonotype originated in a man aged 25-40 years with type 1 diabetes. Here the CDR3 DNA reads TGCGCCAGCAGCTGGGTGGGGGGAGAGGATCAGCCCCAGCATTTT. This sequence encodes CASSWVGGEDQPQHF.